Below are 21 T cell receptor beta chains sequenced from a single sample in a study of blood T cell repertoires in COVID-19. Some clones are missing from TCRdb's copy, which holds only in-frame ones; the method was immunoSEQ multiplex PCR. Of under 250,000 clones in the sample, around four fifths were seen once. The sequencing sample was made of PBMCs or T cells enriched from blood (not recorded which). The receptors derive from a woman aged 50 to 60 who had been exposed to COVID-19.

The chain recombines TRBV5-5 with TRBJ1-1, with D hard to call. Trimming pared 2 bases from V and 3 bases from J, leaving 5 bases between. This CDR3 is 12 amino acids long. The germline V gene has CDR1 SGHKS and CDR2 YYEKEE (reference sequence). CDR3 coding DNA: TGTGCCAGCAGCTTTCTAGACACTGAAGCTTTCTTT. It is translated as CASSFLDTEAFF.

Here the CDR3 reads CASRMDRGLGEKLFF. The CDR3 DNA is TGTGCCAGCAGGATGGACAGGGGGCTGGGTGAAAAACTGTTTTTT. The chain joins TRBV2 to TRBJ1-4; 11 nucleotides match TRBD1. With 6 bases clipped from V and 7 bases from J, the junction kept 7 bases outside the gene matches. The CDR3 runs to 15 residues. Germline CDR1 and CDR2: SNHLY and FYNNEI.

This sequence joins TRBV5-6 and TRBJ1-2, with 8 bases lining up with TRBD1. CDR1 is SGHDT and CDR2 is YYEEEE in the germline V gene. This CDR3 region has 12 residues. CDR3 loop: CAAGAGGFGYTF. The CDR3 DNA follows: TGTGCGGCAGGGGCAGGGGGCTTTGGCTACACCTTC.

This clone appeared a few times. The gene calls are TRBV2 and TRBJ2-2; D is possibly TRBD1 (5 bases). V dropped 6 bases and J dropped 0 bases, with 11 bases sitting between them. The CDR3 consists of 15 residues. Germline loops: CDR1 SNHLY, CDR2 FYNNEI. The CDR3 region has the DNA TGTGCCAGCAGGGGGCACAGGCCGAACACCGGGGAGCTGTTTTTT. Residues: CASRGHRPNTGELFF.

In DNA form, the CDR3 reads TGTGCCAGCATCCTAAATAGGGGCCCCGGGCTGAGTGAAGCTTTCTTT. Translation gives CASILNRGPGLSEAFF. This chain connects TRBV28 to TRBJ1-1, with a possible D match to TRBD1 (5 bases). V shed 7 bases and J shed 7 bases, with 25 bases lying between them. Per germline, CDR1 MDHEN and CDR2 SYDVKM. The CDR3 consists of 16 residues.

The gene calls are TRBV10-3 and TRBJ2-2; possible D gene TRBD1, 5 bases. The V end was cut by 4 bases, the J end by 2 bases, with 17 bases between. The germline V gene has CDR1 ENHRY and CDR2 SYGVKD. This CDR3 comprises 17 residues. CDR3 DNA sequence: TGTGCCATCAGTGGAAGTGATGTGGGGCTCAACACCGGGGAGCTGTTTTTT. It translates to CAISGSDVGLNTGELFF.

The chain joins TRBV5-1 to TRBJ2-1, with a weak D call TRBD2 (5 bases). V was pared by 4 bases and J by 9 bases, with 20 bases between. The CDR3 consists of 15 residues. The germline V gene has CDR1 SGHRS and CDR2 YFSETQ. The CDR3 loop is CASSRTSGWLGEQFF. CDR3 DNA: TGCGCCAGCAGCCGAACAAGCGGCTGGTTGGGTGAGCAGTTCTTC.

In DNA form, the CDR3 reads TGCGCCAGCAGCTTACGGGACAGATCCTACGAGCAGTACTTC. It specifies CASSLRDRSYEQYF. The V and J genes are TRBV5-1 and TRBJ2-7; 7 bases are shared with TRBD1. Germline V CDR1 and CDR2: SGHRS, YFSETQ. With V trimmed by 2 bases and J by 1 base, 3 bases remained unmatched. The CDR3 is 14 residues long. Full variable domain (outside the CDR3, taken from reference TRBV5-1 and TRBJ2-7): KAGVTQTPRYLIKTRGQQVTLSCSPISGHRSVSWYQQTPGQGLQFLFEYFSETQRNKGNFPGRFSGRQFSNSRSEMNVSTLELGDSALYLCASSLRDRSYEQYFGPGTRLTVT.

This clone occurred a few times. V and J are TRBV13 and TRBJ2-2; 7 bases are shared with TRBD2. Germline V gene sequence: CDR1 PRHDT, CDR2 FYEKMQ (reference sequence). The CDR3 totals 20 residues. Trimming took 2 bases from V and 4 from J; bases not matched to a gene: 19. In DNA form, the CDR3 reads TGTGCCAGCAGCTTATCCCCAAGCTTCGAGCGGGAAAGCCGCACCGGGGAGCTGTTTTTT. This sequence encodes CASSLSPSFERESRTGELFF.

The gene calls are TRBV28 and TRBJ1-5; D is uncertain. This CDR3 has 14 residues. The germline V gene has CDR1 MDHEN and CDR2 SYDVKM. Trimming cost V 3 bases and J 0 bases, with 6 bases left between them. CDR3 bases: TGTGCCAGCAGTTTTGTATATAGCAATCAGCCCCAGCATTTT. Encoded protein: CASSFVYSNQPQHF.

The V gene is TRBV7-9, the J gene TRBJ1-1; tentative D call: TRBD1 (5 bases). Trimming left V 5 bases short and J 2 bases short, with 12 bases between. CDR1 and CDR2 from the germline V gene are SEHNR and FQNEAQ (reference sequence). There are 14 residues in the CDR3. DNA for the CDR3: TGTGCCAGCAGCCCTCAGGGCTACAACACTGAAGCTTTCTTT. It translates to CASSPQGYNTEAFF.

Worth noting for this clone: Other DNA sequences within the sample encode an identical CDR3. The CDR3 region has the DNA TGTGCCAGCAGCGTAGAACCAGGTACTGAAGCTTTCTTT. Translation gives CASSVEPGTEAFF. The rearrangement joins TRBV9 to TRBJ1-1; the D is unclear. Trimming cost V 0 bases and J 5 bases, with 8 bases left between them. Germline loops: CDR1 SGDLS, CDR2 YYNGEE. The CDR3 is 13 amino acids. Together with reference TRBV9 and TRBJ1-1, the CDR3 gives the full variable domain: DSGVTQTPKHLITATGQRVTLRCSPRSGDLSVYWYQQSLDQGLQFLIQYYNGEERAKGNILERFSAQQFPDLHSELNLSSLELGDSALYFCASSVEPGTEAFFGQGTRLTVV.

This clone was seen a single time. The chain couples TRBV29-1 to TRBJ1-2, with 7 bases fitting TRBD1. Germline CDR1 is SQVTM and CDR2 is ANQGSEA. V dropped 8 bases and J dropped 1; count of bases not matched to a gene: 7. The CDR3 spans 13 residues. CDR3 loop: CSTGDRLNYGYTF. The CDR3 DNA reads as TGCAGCACAGGGGACAGACTTAACTATGGCTACACCTTC. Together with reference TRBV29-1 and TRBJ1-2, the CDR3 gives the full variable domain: SAVISQKPSRDICQRGTSLTIQCQVDSQVTMMFWYRQQPGQSLTLIATANQGSEATYESGFVIDKFPISRPNLTFSTLTVSNMSPEDSSIYLCSTGDRLNYGYTFGSGTRLTVV.

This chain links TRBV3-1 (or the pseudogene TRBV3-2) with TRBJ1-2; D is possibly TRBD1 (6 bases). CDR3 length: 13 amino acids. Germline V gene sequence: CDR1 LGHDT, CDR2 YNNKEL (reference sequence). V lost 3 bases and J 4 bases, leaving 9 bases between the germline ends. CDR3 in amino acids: CASSQTGGYGYTF. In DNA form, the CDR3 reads TGTGCCAGCAGCCAGACAGGTGGCTATGGCTACACCTTC.

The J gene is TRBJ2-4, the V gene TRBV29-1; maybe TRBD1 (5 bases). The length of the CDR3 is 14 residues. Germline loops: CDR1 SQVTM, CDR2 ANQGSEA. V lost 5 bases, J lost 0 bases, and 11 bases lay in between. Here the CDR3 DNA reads TGCAGCGTTAAGACAGATCTAGCCAAAAACATTCAGTACTTC. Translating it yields CSVKTDLAKNIQYF. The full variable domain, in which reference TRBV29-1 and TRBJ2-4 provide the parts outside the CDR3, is SAVISQKPSRDICQRGTSLTIQCQVDSQVTMMFWYRQQPGQSLTLIATANQGSEATYESGFVIDKFPISRPNLTFSTLTVSNMSPEDSSIYLCSVKTDLAKNIQYFGAGTRLSVL.

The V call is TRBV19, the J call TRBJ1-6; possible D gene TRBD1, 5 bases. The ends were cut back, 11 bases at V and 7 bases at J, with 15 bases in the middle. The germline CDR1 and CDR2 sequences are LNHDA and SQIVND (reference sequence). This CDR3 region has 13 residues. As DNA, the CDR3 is TGTGCCTCAAGGGGACGGGGGAATTCACCCCTCCACTTT. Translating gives CASRGRGNSPLHF.

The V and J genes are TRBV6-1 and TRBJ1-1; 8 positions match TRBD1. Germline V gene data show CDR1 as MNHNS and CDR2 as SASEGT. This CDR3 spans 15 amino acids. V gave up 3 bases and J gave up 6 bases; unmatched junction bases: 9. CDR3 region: CASSDLAAGQAEAFF. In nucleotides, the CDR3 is TGTGCCAGCAGTGACCTTGCTGCGGGACAGGCTGAAGCTTTCTTT.

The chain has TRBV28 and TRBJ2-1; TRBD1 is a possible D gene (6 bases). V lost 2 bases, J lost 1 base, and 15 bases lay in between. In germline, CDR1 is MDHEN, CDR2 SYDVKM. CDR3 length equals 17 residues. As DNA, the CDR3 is TGTGCCAGCAGTTTAGTCCGGACAGAAGTATCCTACAATGAGCAGTTCTTC. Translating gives CASSLVRTEVSYNEQFF.

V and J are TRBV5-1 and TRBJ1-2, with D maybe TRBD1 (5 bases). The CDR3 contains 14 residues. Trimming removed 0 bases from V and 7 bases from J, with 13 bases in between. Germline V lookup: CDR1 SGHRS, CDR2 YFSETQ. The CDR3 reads CASSLGGPGVGYTF. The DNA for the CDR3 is TGCGCCAGCAGCTTGGGCGGGCCGGGGGTTGGCTACACCTTC.

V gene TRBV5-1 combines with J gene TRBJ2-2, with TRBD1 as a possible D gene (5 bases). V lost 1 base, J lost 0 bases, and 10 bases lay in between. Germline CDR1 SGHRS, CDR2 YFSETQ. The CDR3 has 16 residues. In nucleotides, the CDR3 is TGCGCCAGCAGCTTGAGTGGCAGGGCGAACACCGGGGAGCTGTTTTTT. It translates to CASSLSGRANTGELFF.

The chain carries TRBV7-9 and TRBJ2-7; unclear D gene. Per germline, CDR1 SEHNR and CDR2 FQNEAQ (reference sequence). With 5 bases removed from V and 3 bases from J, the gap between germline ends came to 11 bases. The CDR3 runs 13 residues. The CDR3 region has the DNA TGTGCCAGCAGCCAAACCACTATCTACGAGCAGTACTTC. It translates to CASSQTTIYEQYF.